Listed here is a single T cell receptor beta chain. The antigen is unknown. Following culture for under 12 days, CD4+ T cells were isolated. Infection with SARS-CoV-2 occurred in the person between March and December 2020, and PCR confirmed it. Each participant was administered two doses of either the BNT162b2 or the mRNA-1273 vaccine. The sample originates from a study of vaccination effects on CD4 cells after COVID-19. Across the study: IL-2 at about 10 IU/ml and peptides at 8.5 to 10 ug/ml were added to cultured PBMC, about 1.8 million per well.

TCRdb's copy holds only in-frame clones and misses some; the assay was immunoSEQ multiplex PCR. This sample has nearly 50,000 clones, with 65% to 80% found just once. The CDR3 contains 13 residues. The V end was cut by 7 bases, the J end by 1 base, with 11 bases between. Looked up from germline, CDR1 is SGHRS and CDR2 is YFSETQ. This chain joins TRBV5-1 and TRBJ1-2, with a weak D call TRBD1 (5 bases). The material sequenced was CD4+ T cells from PBMCs cultured without peptide, taken after COVID-19 vaccination. The sequence came from a human donor who had a prior SARS-CoV-2 infection. CDR3: CASSPGVNYGYTF. In nucleotides, the CDR3 is TGCGCCAGCTCCCCGGGGGTTAACTATGGCTACACCTTC.